Below, 8 T cell receptor beta chains from the same sample are listed, as sequenced in a study of T cell repertoires in cytomegalovirus infection (dated by TCRdb to the late 2010s). The treatment or condition tag for this specimen amounts to: in vitro stimulation with specific CMV peptide epitopes to enrich CMV-specific T cells. Sequencing relied on an Illumina HiSeq 1500. TCRdb handled the public reads itself, with Q25 trimming in fastp and clone calling in MiXCR, and kept productive beta chains. Entries that share a CDR3 protein sequence are merged under the most common genes and DNA. Within this sample are a few hundred thousand distinct CDR3 sequences, with about 35% of them counted one time only. Roughly 13% of the sample is taken by the ten largest. Their target antigens are unknown. This material consisted of cultured PBMCs, taken from culture after CMV antigen stimulation. The receptor source for this set is a human donor in good health (CMV status not recorded). Some clones in this sample may be carry-over from other donors' samples.

The V call is TRBV7-6, the J call TRBJ2-6; possibly TRBD1 or TRBD2 for D (6 bases each). This CDR3 is 16 amino acids long. CDR1 is SGHVS and CDR2 is FNYEAQ in the germline V gene. With 1 base removed from V and 3 bases from J, the gap between germline ends came to 10 bases. CDR3 in DNA: TGTGCCAGCAGCTTAGAGGGGGGAAATGGGGCCAACGTCCTGACTTTC. Translating it yields CASSLEGGNGANVLTF.

This chain connects TRBV7-2 to TRBJ2-5, with a possible D match to TRBD2 (5 bases). V was pared by 8 bases and J by 5 bases, with 18 bases between. Germline CDR1 SGHTA, CDR2 FQGNSA. The CDR3 has 14 residues. CDR3 sequence: CASSRGPTRETQYF. CDR3 DNA sequence: TGTGCCAGCTCGCGCGGGCCAACGAGGGAGACCCAGTACTTC.

The V and J genes are TRBV12-3 or TRBV12-4 and TRBJ2-1; 9 nucleotides line up with TRBD2. This CDR3 spans 14 amino acids. As DNA, the CDR3 is TGTGGACAAGCGGGAGGTACTGGCTACAATGAGCAGTTCTTC. It translates to CGQAGGTGYNEQFF.

The chain combines TRBV5-4 with TRBJ2-3; 9 nucleotides align to TRBD2. Germline CDR1 and CDR2: SGHNT and YYREEE (reference sequence). The V and J ends lost 0 bases and 5 bases, in that order; junction bases with no gene match: 7. The CDR3 loop spans 16 amino acids. The CDR3 sequence is CASSLVGGRAGDTQYF. CDR3 nucleotides: TGTGCCAGCAGCTTGGTCGGCGGGAGGGCTGGAGATACGCAGTATTTT. The full variable domain, its missing parts supplied by reference TRBV5-4 and TRBJ2-3, is ETGVTQSPTHLIKTRGQQVTLRCSSQSGHNTVSWYQQALGQGPQFIFQYYREEENGRGNFPPRFSGLQFPNYSSELNVNALELDDSALYLCASSLVGGRAGDTQYFGPGTRLTVL.

The gene calls are TRBV6-2 or TRBV6-3 and TRBJ1-5; 7 bases align to TRBD1. Trimming cost V 7 bases and J 4 bases; bases outside gene matches: 10. The CDR3 sequence is 15 residues long. The germline gives CDR1 MNHEY, CDR2 SVGEGT. CDR3 in amino acids: CASTLRGTVNQPQHF. The DNA for the CDR3 is TGTGCCAGCACCCTCAGAGGGACAGTTAATCAGCCCCAGCATTTT.

This clonotype appeared many times. The chain uses TRBV7-2 and TRBJ2-1, with 11 bases matching TRBD2. With 5 bases clipped from V and 4 bases from J, the junction kept 4 bases outside the gene matches. The length of the CDR3 is 15 residues. Germline V gives CDR1 SGHTA, CDR2 FQGNSA. The CDR3 reads CASSPTSGAYNEQFF. The CDR3 DNA reads TGTGCCAGCAGCCCGACTAGCGGGGCATACAATGAGCAGTTCTTC.

V and J are TRBV7-2 and TRBJ2-3; the D is unclear. The CDR3 has 16 amino acids. Germline CDR1 is SGHTA and CDR2 is FQGNSA. V lost 1 base and J 7 bases, leaving 18 bases between the germline ends. CDR3: CASSLERGRMGYTQYF. The CDR3 DNA reads as TGTGCCAGCAGCTTAGAACGAGGACGGATGGGATATACGCAGTATTTT.

V gene TRBV6-1 combines with J gene TRBJ2-3; perhaps TRBD1 as D (6 bases). The ends were cut back, 6 bases at V and 5 bases at J, with 12 bases in the middle. Looked up from germline, CDR1 is MNHNS and CDR2 is SASEGT. CDR3 length: 13 residues. Written as DNA, the CDR3 is TGTGCCAGCAGGATACAGGGTAGAGATACGCAGTATTTT. Its translation is CASRIQGRDTQYF.